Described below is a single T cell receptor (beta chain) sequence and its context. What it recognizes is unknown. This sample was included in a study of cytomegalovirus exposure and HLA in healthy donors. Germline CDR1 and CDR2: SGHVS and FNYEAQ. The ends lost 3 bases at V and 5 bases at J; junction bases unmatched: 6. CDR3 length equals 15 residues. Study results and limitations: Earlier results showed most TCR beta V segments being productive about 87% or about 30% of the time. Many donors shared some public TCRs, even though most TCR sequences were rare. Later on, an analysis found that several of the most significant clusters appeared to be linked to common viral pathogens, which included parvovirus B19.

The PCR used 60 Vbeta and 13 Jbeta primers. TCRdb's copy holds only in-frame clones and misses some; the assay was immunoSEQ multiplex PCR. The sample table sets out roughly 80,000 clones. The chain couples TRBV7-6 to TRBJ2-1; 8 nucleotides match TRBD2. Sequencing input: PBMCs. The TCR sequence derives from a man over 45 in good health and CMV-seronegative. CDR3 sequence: CASSLGAGVDNEQFF. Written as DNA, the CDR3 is TGTGCCAGCAGCTTGGGAGCGGGGGTCGACAATGAGCAGTTCTTC. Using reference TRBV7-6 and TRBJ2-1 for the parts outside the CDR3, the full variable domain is GAGVSQSPRYKVTKRGQDVALRCDPISGHVSLYWYRQALGQGPEFLTYFNYEAQQDKSGLPNDRFSAERPEGSISTLTIQRTEQRDSAMYRCASSLGAGVDNEQFFGPGTRLTVL.